The subject of this entry is one T cell receptor beta chain. The data were obtained in a study of blood T cell repertoires in COVID-19. Study details: Some COVID-19 samples were acute and others convalescent; all came from the United States, Italy and Spain. The cDNA or gDNA used as material had been derived from T cells, B-cell-depleted T cells, or PBMCs.

In the original processing: Estimation of nucleated cell counts relied on the amplification of reference gene primers. The table came from immunoSEQ multiplex PCR; TCRdb's copy has only in-frame clones and leaves some out. The DNA was the basis for D and trimming; V, J and clone size are from that table. The sample records about 98,000 clones, around 81% being singletons. Germline V lookup: CDR1 MGHRA, CDR2 YSYEKL. The junction had 5 bases not matched to a gene; V was cut back by 3 bases and J by 0 bases. The CDR3 extends over 16 amino acids. The sample comprised peripheral blood. This TCR derives from a man in his sixties with acute or convalescent COVID-19. The gene calls are TRBV4-1 and TRBJ1-1, with 9 positions matching TRBD1. CDR3 residues: CASSQGTGSMNTEAFF. The DNA for the CDR3 is TGCGCCAGCAGCCAGGGGACAGGGTCCATGAACACTGAAGCTTTCTTT.